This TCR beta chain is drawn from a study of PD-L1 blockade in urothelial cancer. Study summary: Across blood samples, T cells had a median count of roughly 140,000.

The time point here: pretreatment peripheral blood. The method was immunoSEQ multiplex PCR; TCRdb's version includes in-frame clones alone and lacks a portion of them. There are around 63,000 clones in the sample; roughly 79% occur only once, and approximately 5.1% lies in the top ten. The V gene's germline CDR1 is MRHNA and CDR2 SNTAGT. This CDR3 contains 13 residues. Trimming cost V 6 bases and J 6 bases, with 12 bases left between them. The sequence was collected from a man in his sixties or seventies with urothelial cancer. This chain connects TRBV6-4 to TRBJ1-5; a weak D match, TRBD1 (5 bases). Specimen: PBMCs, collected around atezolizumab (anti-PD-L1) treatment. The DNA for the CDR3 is TGTGCCAGCAGCCCGGGGGGGGGTCAGCCCCAGCATTTT. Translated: CASSPGGGQPQHF.